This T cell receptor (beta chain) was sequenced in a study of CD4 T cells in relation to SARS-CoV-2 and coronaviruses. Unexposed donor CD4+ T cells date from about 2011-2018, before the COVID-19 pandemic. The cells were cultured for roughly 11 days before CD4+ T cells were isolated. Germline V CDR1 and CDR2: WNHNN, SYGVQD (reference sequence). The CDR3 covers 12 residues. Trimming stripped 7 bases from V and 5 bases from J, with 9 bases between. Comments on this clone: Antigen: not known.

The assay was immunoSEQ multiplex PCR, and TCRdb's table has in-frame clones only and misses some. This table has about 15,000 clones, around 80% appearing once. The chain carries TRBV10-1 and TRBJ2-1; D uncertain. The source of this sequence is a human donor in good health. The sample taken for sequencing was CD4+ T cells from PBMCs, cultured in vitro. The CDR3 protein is CASKGGNNEQFF. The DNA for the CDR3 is TGCGCCAGCAAGGGCGGAAACAATGAGCAGTTCTTC.